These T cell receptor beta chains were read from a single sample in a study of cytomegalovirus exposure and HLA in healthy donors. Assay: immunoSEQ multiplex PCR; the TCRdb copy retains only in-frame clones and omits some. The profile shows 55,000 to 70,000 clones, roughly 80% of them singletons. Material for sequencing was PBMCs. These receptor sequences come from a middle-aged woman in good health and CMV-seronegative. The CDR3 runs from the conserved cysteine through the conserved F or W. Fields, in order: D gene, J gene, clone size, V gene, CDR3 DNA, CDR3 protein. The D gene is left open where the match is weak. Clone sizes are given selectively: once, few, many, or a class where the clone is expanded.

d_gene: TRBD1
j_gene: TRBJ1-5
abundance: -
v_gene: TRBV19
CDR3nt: TGTGCCAGTAGCCTAGGACCAGGGGGCGACCCGACTGGTCAGCCCCAGCATTTT
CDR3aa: CASSLGPGGDPTGQPQHF

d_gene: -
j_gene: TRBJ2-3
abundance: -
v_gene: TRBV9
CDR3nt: TGTGCCAGCAGCGTAGTGGCGGGGAGCACAGATACGCAGTATTTT
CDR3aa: CASSVVAGSTDTQYF

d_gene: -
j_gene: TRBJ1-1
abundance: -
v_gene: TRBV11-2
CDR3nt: TGTGCCAGCAGCTTAGATCGGGGACACCACGAAGCTTTCTTT
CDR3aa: CASSLDRGHHEAFF

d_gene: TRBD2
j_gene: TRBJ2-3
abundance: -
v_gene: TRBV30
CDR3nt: TGTGATCGACTAGCGGTGAACACAGATACGCAGTATTTT
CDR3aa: CDRLAVNTDTQYF

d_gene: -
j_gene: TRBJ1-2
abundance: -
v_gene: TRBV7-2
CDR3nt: TGTGCCAGCAGCTTAGGAGAGTGGAGGGGTGGCTACACCTTC
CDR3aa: CASSLGEWRGGYTF

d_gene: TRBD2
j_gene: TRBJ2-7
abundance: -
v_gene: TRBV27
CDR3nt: TGTGCCAGCAGACGACCCACTAGCGGGATCAACGAGCAGTACTTC
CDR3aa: CASRRPTSGINEQYF

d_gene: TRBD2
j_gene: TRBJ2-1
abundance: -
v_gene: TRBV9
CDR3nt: TGTGCCAGCAGCGTCGGGACTAGCGAGCTGAATGAGCAGTTCTTC
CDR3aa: CASSVGTSELNEQFF

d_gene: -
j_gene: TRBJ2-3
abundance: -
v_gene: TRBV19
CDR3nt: TGTGCCAGTAGATCCCGGGTAGATACGCAGTATTTT
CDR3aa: CASRSRVDTQYF

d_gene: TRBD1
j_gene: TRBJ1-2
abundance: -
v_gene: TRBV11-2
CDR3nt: TGTGCCAGCAGCCCGGGGACAGGTGGCTACACCTTC
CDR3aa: CASSPGTGGYTF

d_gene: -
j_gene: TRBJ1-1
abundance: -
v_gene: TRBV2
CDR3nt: TGTGCCAGCAGTGTGCAGGGTATCCCCACTGAAGCTTTCTTT
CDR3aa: CASSVQGIPTEAFF

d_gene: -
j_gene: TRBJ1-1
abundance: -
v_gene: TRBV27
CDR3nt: TGTGCCAGCAGTTTATGGAGGAATGAAGCTTTCTTT
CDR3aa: CASSLWRNEAFF

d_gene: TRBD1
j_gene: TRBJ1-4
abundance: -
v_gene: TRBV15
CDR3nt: TGTGCCACCAGCAGAGATTGGGGACAGTATAATGAAAAACTGTTTTTT
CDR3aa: CATSRDWGQYNEKLFF

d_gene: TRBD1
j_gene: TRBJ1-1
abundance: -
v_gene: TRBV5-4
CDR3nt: TGTGCCAGCAGCTTGGAATCGACAGGGACCGACGCTTTCTTT
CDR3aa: CASSLESTGTDAFF

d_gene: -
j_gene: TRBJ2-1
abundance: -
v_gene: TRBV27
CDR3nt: TGTGCCAGCACTCGACGGGGAGCGTACAATGAGCAGTTCTTC
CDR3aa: CASTRRGAYNEQFF

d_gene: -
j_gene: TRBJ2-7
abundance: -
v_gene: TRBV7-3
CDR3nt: TGTGCCAGCAGCTTAACGTTCGGGTCTGGGGAGCAGTACTTC
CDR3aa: CASSLTFGSGEQYF

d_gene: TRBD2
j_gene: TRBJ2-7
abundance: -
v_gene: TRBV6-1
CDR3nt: TGTGCCAGCAGGACCCCGGGTAGCGGGAGCTACGAGCAGTACTTC
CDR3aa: CASRTPGSGSYEQYF

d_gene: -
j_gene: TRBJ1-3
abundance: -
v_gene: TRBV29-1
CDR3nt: TGCAGCGTCCAGATTTCAATTGGAAACACCATATATTTT
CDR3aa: CSVQISIGNTIYF

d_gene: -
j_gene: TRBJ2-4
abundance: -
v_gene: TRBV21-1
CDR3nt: TGTGCCAGCAGCCCGAGCGCGGTAGCCAAAAACATTCAGTACTTC
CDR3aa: CASSPSAVAKNIQYF

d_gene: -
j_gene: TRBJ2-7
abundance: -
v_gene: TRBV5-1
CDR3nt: TGCGCCAGCAGCTTCCAGGGTCTCTACGAGCAGTACTTC
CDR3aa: CASSFQGLYEQYF

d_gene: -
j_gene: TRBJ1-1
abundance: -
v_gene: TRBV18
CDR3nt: TGTGCCAGCTCATATGGGGGCAACACTGAAGCTTTCTTT
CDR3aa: CASSYGGNTEAFF

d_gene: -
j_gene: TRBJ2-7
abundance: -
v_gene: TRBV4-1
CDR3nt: TGCGCCAGCAGCCAGGGACAACTCTACGAGCAGTACTTC
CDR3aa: CASSQGQLYEQYF

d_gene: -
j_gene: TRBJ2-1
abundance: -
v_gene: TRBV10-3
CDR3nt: TGTGCCATCAACAGGGAGAGCGGCCTCTCCTACAATGAACAGTTCTTC
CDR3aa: CAINRESGLSYNEQFF

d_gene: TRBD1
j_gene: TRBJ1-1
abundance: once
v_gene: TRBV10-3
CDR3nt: TGTGCCATCAGTGAGGGCTATCAAGGGCAGGGGGGCACTGAAGCTTTCTTT
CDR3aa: CAISEGYQGQGGTEAFF

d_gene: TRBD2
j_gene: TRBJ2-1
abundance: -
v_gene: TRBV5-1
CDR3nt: TGCGCCAGCAGCTGGGGGGGAGGGGACTACAATGAGCAGTTCTTC
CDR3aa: CASSWGGGDYNEQFF

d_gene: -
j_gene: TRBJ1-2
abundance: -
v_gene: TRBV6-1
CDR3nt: TGTGCCAGCAGTGGCGGGGAGAGGCCTAGTGGCTATGGCTACACCTTC
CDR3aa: CASSGGERPSGYGYTF

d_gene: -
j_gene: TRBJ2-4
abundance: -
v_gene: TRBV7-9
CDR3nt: TGTGCCAGCAGCTCGTACAGGGGGGGAAACATTCAGTACTTC
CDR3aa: CASSSYRGGNIQYF

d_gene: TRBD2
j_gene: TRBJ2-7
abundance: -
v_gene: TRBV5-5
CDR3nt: TGTGCCAGCAGCTTGCAGGGAACCTGGACTAGCGGGATCGACGAGCAGTACTTC
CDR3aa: CASSLQGTWTSGIDEQYF